Described below is a single TCR beta chain sequence and its context. Looked up from germline, CDR1 is KGHSH and CDR2 is LQKENI. Germline trimming cut 6 bases from V and 2 bases from J; bases unmatched to any gene: 6. The CDR3 runs 15 residues. These data come from a study of blood T cell repertoires in COVID-19. Original data processing: Reference gene primer amplification yielded estimated nucleated cell counts. The method was immunoSEQ multiplex PCR; TCRdb's version includes in-frame clones alone and lacks a portion of them. From that table come the V and J calls and clone size; the DNA was used to work out D and trimming. The table records tens of thousands of clones, around 73% of them present only once.

The clonotype comes from a woman aged 55-75 years with acute or convalescent COVID-19. The rearrangement joins TRBV18 to TRBJ2-3; the match to TRBD2 covers 9 bases. The specimen was peripheral blood. This CDR3 reads CASSSGLANTDTQYF. The CDR3 bases are TGTGCCAGCTCCTCTGGACTAGCGAACACAGATACGCAGTATTTT. Full variable domain (rest looked up from reference TRBV18 and TRBJ2-3): NAGVMQNPRHLVRRRGQEARLRCSPMKGHSHVYWYRQLPEEGLKFMVYLQKENIIDESGMPKERFSAEFPKEGPSILRIQQVVRGDSAAYFCASSSGLANTDTQYFGPGTRLTVL.